These 14 T cell receptor beta chains were all obtained from the same sample, sequenced in a study of cytomegalovirus exposure and HLA in healthy donors. A multiplex PCR was run with 60 Vbeta primers and 13 Jbeta primers. Clones were sequenced by immunoSEQ multiplex PCR, and TCRdb holds only the in-frame ones, with some missing. The data contain 150,000 to 200,000 clones, 65% to 80% of them singletons. The specimen was PBMCs. The source is a woman aged 25-40 years in good health and CMV-seropositive.

This CDR3 is CASSSQLVIHEQYF. In DNA, the CDR3 is TGTGCCAGCAGCTCACAACTAGTTATCCACGAGCAGTACTTC. V usage is TRBV5-4 and J usage is TRBJ2-7, with a tentative D call TRBD2 (5 bases). The germline gives CDR1 SGHNT, CDR2 YYREEE (reference sequence). This CDR3 region has 14 residues. Trimming removed 3 bases from V and 5 bases from J, with 15 bases in between. Complete variable domain (other parts from reference TRBV5-4 and TRBJ2-7): ETGVTQSPTHLIKTRGQQVTLRCSSQSGHNTVSWYQQALGQGPQFIFQYYREEENGRGNFPPRFSGLQFPNYSSELNVNALELDDSALYLCASSSQLVIHEQYFGPGTRLTVT.

The gene calls are TRBV10-1 and TRBJ2-2; unclear D gene. The CDR3 sequence is 12 residues long. V was trimmed by 4 bases and J by 4 bases, leaving 4 bases between them. Germline CDR1 WNHNN, CDR2 SYGVQD (reference sequence). The CDR3 region is CASSGSTGELFF. The CDR3 DNA reads as TGCGCCAGCAGTGGGAGCACCGGGGAGCTGTTTTTT.

This clone has a handful of counts. This chain joins TRBV5-4 and TRBJ2-7, with 9 bases aligning to TRBD2. This CDR3 is 15 amino acids long. Germline V CDR1 and CDR2: SGHNT, YYREEE (reference sequence). The V gene end was trimmed by 5 bases and the J gene end by 5 bases; junction bases not matched to a gene: 11. CDR3 sequence (DNA): TGTGCCAGCAGTCCTGCTCGGACTAGCGTCCACGAGCAGTACTTC. This codes for CASSPARTSVHEQYF.

V is TRBV10-3 and J is TRBJ2-5; weak D call: TRBD2 (6 bases). Germline CDR1 and CDR2: ENHRY and SYGVKD. V lost 0 bases to trimming and J lost 4 bases, with 12 bases between them. The CDR3 covers 15 residues. CDR3 region: CAISESKEGGETQYF. The CDR3 DNA reads as TGTGCCATCAGTGAGTCAAAGGAGGGAGGAGAGACCCAGTACTTC.

In regard to this clone: The sample holds other DNA sequences that translate to the same CDR3. V and J are TRBV6-5 and TRBJ2-1; D not certain. Germline V gene lookup returns CDR1 MNHEY and CDR2 SVGAGI. Trimming stripped 0 bases from V and 0 bases from J, with 6 bases between. The CDR3 spans 15 residues. CDR3 sequence: CASSYSRSSYNEQFF. CDR3 nucleotides: TGTGCCAGCAGTTACTCGCGGAGCTCCTACAATGAGCAGTTCTTC.

The rearrangement uses TRBV11-2 and TRBJ2-5, with unresolved D. Germline V gives CDR1 SGHAT, CDR2 FQNNGV. There are 11 residues in the CDR3. Trimming pared 5 bases from V and 2 bases from J, leaving 3 bases between. In DNA form, the CDR3 reads TGTGCCAGCAGCACTCAAGAGACCCAGTACTTC. Amino acids: CASSTQETQYF.

The chain couples TRBV11-2 to TRBJ1-2; 8 bases map to TRBD1. V lost 5 bases, J lost 5 bases, and 10 bases stayed unmatched. Germline V gene lookup returns CDR1 SGHAT and CDR2 FQNNGV. The CDR3 extends over 15 amino acids. The CDR3 nucleotides are TGTGCCAGCAGCCCTCCGGACAGGGCGAGATATGGCTACACCTTC. This gives the protein CASSPPDRARYGYTF.

J is TRBJ1-1 and V is TRBV5-1; TRBD1 matches 9 bases. J gave up 5 bases and V 2 bases, and 4 bases lay outside the gene matches. The CDR3 has 14 residues. Germline assignment: CDR1 SGHRS and CDR2 YFSETQ. CDR3 sequence: CASSLQGARTEAFF. The CDR3 coding sequence is TGCGCCAGCAGCTTACAGGGGGCACGGACTGAAGCTTTCTTT.

About this clone: At one of its ends the junction is not consistent with the germline gene, which may arise from a read error. The chain couples TRBV6-1 to TRBJ2-7; weak D call: TRBD1 (6 bases). The CDR3 is 10 amino acids. Germline V lookup: CDR1 MNHNS, CDR2 SASEGT. In DNA form, the CDR3 reads TGTGCCAGCAGAAAACAGGGTCTTAGCTTC. Residues: CASRKQGLSF.

This rearrangement joins TRBV4-1 to TRBJ1-1, with TRBD1 matching over 10 bases. The trim removed 3 bases at V and 5 bases at J, leaving 12 bases unmatched. The CDR3 length is 17 residues. Germline values: CDR1 MGHRA, CDR2 YSYEKL. The CDR3 DNA reads TGCGCCAGCAGCCATCTGCCCGGGACAGGGGATGGAACTGAAGCTTTCTTT. Translation gives CASSHLPGTGDGTEAFF.

The J gene is TRBJ2-7, the V gene TRBV7-9; no definite D call. The CDR3 covers 14 residues. From germline, CDR1 is SEHNR and CDR2 FQNEAQ (reference sequence). The ends were cut back, 2 bases at V and 6 bases at J, with 14 bases in the middle. CDR3 DNA: TGTGCCAGCAGCTTATTTTCCGGTTCTCGCGAGCAGTACTTC. This sequence encodes CASSLFSGSREQYF. Filled out from reference TRBV7-9 and TRBJ2-7, the complete variable domain reads DTGVSQNPRHKITKRGQNVTFRCDPISEHNRLYWYRQTLGQGPEFLTYFQNEAQLEKSRLLSDRFSAERPKGSFSTLEIQRTEQGDSAMYLCASSLFSGSREQYFGPGTRLTVT.

This chain links TRBV6-4 with TRBJ1-5; D not certain. Trimming took 6 bases from V and 3 from J, leaving 15 bases between them. Germline-derived CDR1 and CDR2 are MRHNA and SNTAGT. The CDR3 is made up of 15 amino acids. The CDR3 nucleotides are TGTGCCAGCAGCCCGACCCCAGGTTTCAATCAGCCCCAGCATTTT. Translated: CASSPTPGFNQPQHF.

This chain's CDR3 is CASSLGLDRGSSPLHF. CDR3 DNA: TGTGCCAGCAGCCTTGGGCTTGACAGGGGATCCTCACCCCTCCACTTT. This chain uses TRBV7-2 with TRBJ1-6, with TRBD1 identical over 8 bases. The germline V gene encodes CDR1 SGHTA and CDR2 FQGNSA. With V trimmed by 5 bases and J by 10 bases, 13 bases remained unmatched. This CDR3 is 16 amino acids long. The entire variable domain, with the rest obtained from reference TRBV7-2 and TRBJ1-6, is as follows: GAGVSQSPSNKVTEKGKDVELRCDPISGHTALYWYRQSLGQGLEFLIYFQGNSAPDKSGLPSDRFSAERTGGSVSTLTIQRTQQEDSAVYLCASSLGLDRGSSPLHFGNGTRLTVT.

The chain joins TRBV11-3 to TRBJ2-3, with 7 nucleotides matching TRBD2. The CDR3 totals 15 residues. Germline V gene data show CDR1 as SGHNT and CDR2 as YENEEA. The ends lost 2 bases at V and 4 bases at J; junction bases unmatched: 6. As DNA, the CDR3 is TGTGCCAGCAGCTTAAACGGGGGAGGGGCAGATACGCAGTATTTT. This encodes CASSLNGGGADTQYF.